This T cell receptor (beta chain) was identified during a study of T cell responses to AZD1222 COVID-19 vaccine. General study results and limits: A mostly white British donor set with more females was recruited, and clonal diversity was possibly underestimated. The study found vaccine-associated CD4 TCRs spanning spike, dominant at 160-218 and 743-854. Spike-specific TCR depth and breadth grew after two AZD1222 doses.

Analyses pooled second doses at about 4 or about 12 weeks. With respect to this clone: Its cognate antigen is unknown.

This CDR3 has 15 residues. The germline V gene encodes CDR1 SNHLY and CDR2 FYNNEI. The trim removed 6 bases at V and 4 bases at J, leaving 6 bases unmatched. Sequencing used immunoSEQ multiplex PCR; TCRdb keeps in-frame clones, though not all of them. The sample lists roughly 170,000 clones, 90% to 95% occurring once. The chain is built from TRBV2 and TRBJ2-2; 9 bases are shared with TRBD1. The specimen was peripheral blood, collected 28 days after the second AZD1222 dose. The sequence was obtained from an adult who received the AZD1222 COVID-19 vaccine. For the CDR3, the DNA is TGTGCCAGCAGGGTGGGGGACAGGGTCACCGGGGAGCTGTTTTTT. It codes for CASRVGDRVTGELFF.